The 21 T cell receptor beta chains listed next were all sequenced from one sample in a study of cytomegalovirus exposure and HLA in healthy donors. The PCR ran on 60 Vbeta and 13 Jbeta primers. Clones were sequenced by immunoSEQ multiplex PCR, and TCRdb holds only the in-frame ones, with some missing. The sample includes 100,000 to 150,000 clones, 80% to 90% of them seen just once. Sequencing was performed on PBMCs. These receptors all come from a woman aged 25 to 39 in good health and CMV-seronegative.

The gene calls are TRBV27 and TRBJ2-5; 7 bases line up with TRBD1. This CDR3 spans 15 amino acids. V shed 6 bases, J shed 2 bases, and the junction held 9 bases outside the gene matches. Per germline, CDR1 MNHEY and CDR2 SMNVEV (reference sequence). The CDR3, as DNA: TGTGCCAGCAGCCGGGACAGAGAGGGACAAGAGACCCAGTACTTC. It is translated as CASSRDREGQETQYF.

This chain joins TRBV5-1 and TRBJ1-1; TRBD1 aligns across 8 bases. Germline CDR1 is SGHRS and CDR2 is YFSETQ. J was trimmed by 0 bases and V by 6 bases; bases with no gene match: 19. The CDR3 has 19 amino acids. CDR3 in DNA: TGCGCCAGCAACCATTTTTTTTGGCAACAGGGGGGGTTGAACACTGAAGCTTTCTTT. Translating gives CASNHFFWQQGGLNTEAFF.

Regarding this clone: The same CDR3 can be traced to other DNA sequences in this sample. This chain links TRBV5-1 with TRBJ1-4; D uncertain. V was shortened by 4 bases and J by 2 bases, with 9 bases between the two germline ends. Germline CDR1 reads SGHRS; CDR2 reads YFSETQ. This CDR3 has 14 amino acids. CDR3 nucleotides: TGCGCCAGCAGCGAGGCTGCTACTAATGAAAAACTGTTTTTT. Its translation: CASSEAATNEKLFF.

The chain links TRBV30 to TRBJ2-2; 9 bases are shared with TRBD2. The CDR3 runs to 17 residues. Germline V gene sequence: CDR1 GTSNPN, CDR2 SVGIG (reference sequence). The trim removed 0 bases at V and 5 bases at J, leaving 10 bases unmatched. The CDR3 spells CAWSVILLAGSTGELFF. The CDR3 nucleotides read TGTGCCTGGAGTGTGATCCTCCTAGCGGGAAGTACCGGGGAGCTGTTTTTT.

V gene TRBV6-1 combines with J gene TRBJ1-5; 9 nucleotides match TRBD1. The CDR3 runs to 15 residues. The trim removed 2 bases at V and 9 bases at J, leaving 8 bases unmatched. CDR1 and CDR2 from the germline V gene are MNHNS and SASEGT. This CDR3 is CASSEKGQGYPPQHF. DNA for the CDR3: TGTGCCAGCAGTGAAAAAGGACAGGGGTATCCGCCCCAGCATTTT.

J is TRBJ2-1 and V is TRBV5-4, with 10 bases matching TRBD2. With 1 base clipped from V and 8 bases from J, the junction kept 15 bases outside the gene matches. Germline V lookup: CDR1 SGHNT, CDR2 YYREEE (reference sequence). This CDR3 has 18 residues. The CDR3 spells CASSLNSRSGRAMHEQFF. The CDR3, as DNA: TGTGCCAGCAGCTTGAATTCAAGGAGCGGGAGGGCCATGCATGAGCAGTTCTTC.

The chain combines TRBV7-3 with TRBJ1-2; 9 positions agree with TRBD1. Germline V lookup: CDR1 SGHTA, CDR2 FQGTGA. The CDR3 length is 13 residues. V gave up 4 bases and J gave up 6 bases; unmatched junction bases: 3. CDR3 region: CASSSQGADGYTF. The CDR3 coding sequence is TGTGCCAGCAGCTCACAGGGGGCGGATGGCTACACCTTC.

The V gene is TRBV2, the J gene TRBJ2-4; 8 nucleotides match TRBD1. Germline V gives CDR1 SNHLY, CDR2 FYNNEI. The CDR3 contains 16 residues. Unmatched junction bases numbered 7, after V lost 6 bases and J lost 0 bases. CDR3 region: CASRSTGGIAKNIQYF. The CDR3 nucleotides are TGTGCCAGCAGGTCTACAGGGGGGATAGCCAAAAACATTCAGTACTTC.

The chain links TRBV15 to TRBJ1-5, with D uncertain. The CDR3 loop spans 13 amino acids. Trimming took off 5 bases at V and 7 bases at J, with 12 bases between the two ends. Germline-derived CDR1 and CDR2 are LNHNV and YYDKDF (reference sequence). The CDR3 region is CATSVGRLQPQHF. DNA of the CDR3: TGTGCCACCAGCGTCGGGAGGCTCCAGCCCCAGCATTTT.

The CDR3 DNA reads TGTGCCAGCAGCTTACGGGACAGACCCCTCTCTGGAAACACCATATATTTT. This codes for CASSLRDRPLSGNTIYF. The V call is TRBV7-2, the J call TRBJ1-3; 7 nucleotides line up with TRBD1. The junction had 7 bases not matched to a gene; V was cut back by 2 bases and J by 0 bases. The CDR3 loop spans 17 amino acids. CDR1 is SGHTA and CDR2 is FQGNSA in the germline V gene.

The chain joins TRBV25-1 to TRBJ1-1, with TRBD1 as a possible D gene (5 bases). Germline V gives CDR1 MGHDK, CDR2 SYGVNS. CDR3 length equals 16 residues. Trimming cost V 3 bases and J 1 base, with 15 bases left between them. The DNA of the CDR3 is TGTGCCAGCAGTGAGGTAGGGAGGGGCCGGAACACTGAAGCTTTCTTT. This sequence encodes CASSEVGRGRNTEAFF.

DNA for the CDR3: TGTGCCAGTAGTGCCTCCGGGACAGGGAGCTTTGTTGGCTACACCTTC. It translates to CASSASGTGSFVGYTF. V is TRBV19 and J is TRBJ1-2; TRBD1 matches at 9 bases. The V gene end was trimmed by 5 bases and the J gene end by 7 bases; junction bases not matched to a gene: 14. The CDR3 length is 16 residues. Germline lookup yields CDR1 LNHDA and CDR2 SQIVND (reference sequence).

This chain connects TRBV30 to TRBJ2-2; 8 bases fit TRBD2. The CDR3 is 14 amino acids. Per germline, CDR1 GTSNPN and CDR2 SVGIG (reference sequence). The trim removed 1 base at V and 3 bases at J, leaving 1 base unmatched. The CDR3 nucleotides read TGTGCCTGGAGTGGGACTAGCCACACCGGGGAGCTGTTTTTT. As protein: CAWSGTSHTGELFF.

The rearrangement links TRBV2 to TRBJ2-2, with TRBD2 matching over 13 bases. This CDR3 has 20 amino acids. J gave up 0 bases and V 2 bases, and 9 bases lay outside the gene matches. Germline CDR1 reads SNHLY; CDR2 reads FYNNEI. The CDR3: CASSEWGLAGSMANTGELFF. The CDR3, as DNA: TGTGCCAGCAGTGAATGGGGACTAGCGGGGAGTATGGCGAACACCGGGGAGCTGTTTTTT.

V usage is TRBV19 and J usage is TRBJ2-5, with TRBD2 as a possible D gene (5 bases). CDR3 length equals 13 residues. Germline V gene lookup returns CDR1 LNHDA and CDR2 SQIVND (reference sequence). Trimming shortened V by 5 bases and J by 2 bases, and 9 bases separated the two germline ends. The CDR3 here is CASSSRTQETQYF. The CDR3 DNA is TGTGCCAGTAGTTCTCGGACTCAAGAGACCCAGTACTTC.

This clone was seen a few times. This CDR3 reads CASSFGGQGYEQYF. CDR3 sequence (DNA): TGTGCCAGCAGCTTCGGGGGACAGGGCTACGAGCAGTACTTC. The chain recombines TRBV7-9 with TRBJ2-7; 9 nucleotides line up with TRBD1. CDR3 length: 14 amino acids. Germline V gene lookup returns CDR1 SEHNR and CDR2 FQNEAQ (reference sequence). Germline trimming cut 3 bases from V and 3 bases from J; bases unmatched to any gene: 3.

This chain links TRBV5-1 with TRBJ2-1; 10 bases align to TRBD2. The length of the CDR3 is 16 residues. Trimming took 0 bases from V and 5 from J; bases not matched to a gene: 5. Germline V gene sequence: CDR1 SGHRS, CDR2 YFSETQ. The CDR3 DNA sequence: TGCGCCAGCAGCTTGGCTAGCGGGGGTCTTGACAATGAGCAGTTCTTC. It encodes CASSLASGGLDNEQFF.

V gene TRBV5-1 combines with J gene TRBJ2-7, with 9 bases fitting TRBD1. Germline assignment: CDR1 SGHRS and CDR2 YFSETQ. The CDR3 contains 15 residues. V trimming: 3 bases; J trimming: 6 bases; junction bases outside the gene matches: 10. The CDR3 here is CASSSGQGSWSEQYF. In DNA form, the CDR3 reads TGCGCCAGCAGCTCGGGACAGGGATCCTGGAGCGAGCAGTACTTC.

This clone has a single count. V and J are TRBV6-5 and TRBJ2-1, with 9 bases that match TRBD2. V was pared by 6 bases and J by 7 bases, with 10 bases of the junction left unmatched. Germline V gene sequence: CDR1 MNHEY, CDR2 SVGAGI. The length of the CDR3 is 15 residues. The CDR3 DNA sequence: TGTGCCAGCAGCCCCTCAGCGGGGGGCAGGAATGAGCAGTTCTTC. Protein sequence: CASSPSAGGRNEQFF.

V gene TRBV9 combines with J gene TRBJ2-7; 7 nucleotides match TRBD1. The CDR3 covers 13 residues. Germline CDR1 SGDLS, CDR2 YYNGEE. V trimming: 0 bases; J trimming: 5 bases; junction bases outside the gene matches: 2. This chain's CDR3 is CASSVGDSHEQYF. The CDR3 region has the DNA TGTGCCAGCAGCGTAGGGGACAGTCACGAGCAGTACTTC.

This chain connects TRBV5-1 to TRBJ2-1, with 10 nucleotides matching TRBD2. The CDR3 runs 16 residues. The germline V gene has CDR1 SGHRS and CDR2 YFSETQ. J was trimmed by 6 bases and V by 1 base; bases with no gene match: 7. CDR3 nucleotide sequence: TGCGCCAGCAGCTTGCTAGCGGGAGTAAAAATCAATGAGCAGTTCTTC. Residues: CASSLLAGVKINEQFF.